This T cell receptor (beta chain) appears in the sequencing data of a study of OX40 agonist ivuxolimab in advanced cancers. Study-wide results and limits: Also present in some nonresponders was a low level of normalized T-cell clonal expansion.

Here immunoSEQ multiplex PCR was the method, and the copy in TCRdb shows in-frame clones only, minus some. The sample holds about 100,000 clones; 80% to 90% are singletons and the top ten take roughly 1.6%. Concerning this clone itself: Its antigen is as yet unknown.

The input for sequencing was CD4+ or CD8+ T cells sorted from blood, taken in a trial of the OX40 agonist ivuxolimab. The TCR originated in an adult with an advanced solid tumor such as melanoma, head and neck, liver or kidney cancer.

The CDR3 nucleotides are TGTGCCAGCAGCCCGACCGGGACAGGGGCGAACACTGAAGCTTTCTTT. Protein: CASSPTGTGANTEAFF. The rearrangement joins TRBV9 to TRBJ1-1, with 10 bases fitting TRBD1. The germline V gene has CDR1 SGDLS and CDR2 YYNGEE. With 4 bases clipped from V and 1 base from J, the junction kept 7 bases outside the gene matches. There are 16 residues in the CDR3.